This T cell receptor beta chain came from a study of cytomegalovirus exposure and HLA in healthy donors. Overall study: Around 80 million unique TCR sequences came from HLA-typed donors in an early release.

For this clone: As yet, its antigen is unknown.

Germline values: CDR1 SGHNT, CDR2 YYREEE (reference sequence). This CDR3 comprises 16 residues. Unmatched junction bases numbered 7, after V lost 0 bases and J lost 6 bases. Study observations and caveats: Researchers catalogued 160 or so TCR beta chains as cytomegalovirus-associated. Data from an earlier analysis indicated that most TCR beta V segments were productive either about 90% or about 30% of the time.

13 Jbeta primers and 60 Vbeta primers were used for the PCR. The data were produced by immunoSEQ multiplex PCR, yet TCRdb's version contains in-frame clones alone and is incomplete. The sample comprises 270,000 or so clones, about nine tenths of which are singletons, and 1.7% rests with the top ten. The sequence was collected from a girl aged 2 to 10 in good health and CMV-seronegative. The sequencing sample was made of PBMCs. This chain uses TRBV5-4 with TRBJ2-3; 10 bases line up with TRBD2. CDR3 DNA: TGTGCCAGCAGCTTGGACCTAGCGGGAGCTGGGGATACGCAGTATTTT. Protein product: CASSLDLAGAGDTQYF.